The 13 T cell receptor beta chains below come from one sample, sequenced in a study of cytomegalovirus exposure and HLA in healthy donors. Vbeta (60) and Jbeta (13) primers were used in the PCR. Using immunoSEQ multiplex PCR, the repertoire was profiled, and TCRdb retains in-frame clones only, with some absent. The sample carries roughly 78,000 clones, about 60% recorded once. What was sequenced was PBMCs. These receptors were obtained from a man aged 30-40 years in good health and CMV-seropositive.

This chain links TRBV28 with TRBJ1-3; 8 bases align to TRBD1. Looked up from germline, CDR1 is MDHEN and CDR2 is SYDVKM. The CDR3 runs 16 residues. With V trimmed by 5 bases and J by 2 bases, 8 bases remained unmatched. The chain's CDR3 is CASSGTPDRAGNTIYF. The CDR3 DNA is TGTGCCAGCAGTGGCACCCCGGACAGGGCTGGAAACACCATATATTTT. Based on the CDR3 plus reference TRBV28 and TRBJ1-3, the full variable domain is DVKVTQSSRYLVKRTGEKVFLECVQDMDHENMFWYRQDPGLGLRLIYFSYDVKMKEKGDIPEGYSVSREKKERFSLILESASTNQTSMYLCASSGTPDRAGNTIYFGEGSWLTVV.

V usage is TRBV10-3 and J usage is TRBJ2-4; D may be TRBD2 (5 bases). Between the trimmed V and J ends, which lost 10 bases and 0 bases, there was a span of 13 bases. Germline CDR1 is ENHRY and CDR2 is SYGVKD. The CDR3 contains 14 residues. DNA for the CDR3: TGTGCCACCGGAGGCGGAGAAGCCAAAAACATTCAGTACTTC. It specifies CATGGGEAKNIQYF.

This clone was observed a single time. J is TRBJ2-1 and V is TRBV2; the D gene is possibly TRBD1 (5 bases). This CDR3 contains 13 residues. The germline V gene has CDR1 SNHLY and CDR2 FYNNEI. The germline V and J ends were trimmed by 3 bases and 12 bases, with 15 bases remaining between them. The CDR3 DNA is TGTGCCAGCAGTGAGGGGCTTCGGGCAGCGCAGTTCTTC. This gives the protein CASSEGLRAAQFF.

The rearrangement uses TRBV29-1 and TRBJ2-7, with 11 bases identical to TRBD2. CDR1 and CDR2 (germline): SQVTM, ANQGSEA. This CDR3 has 15 residues. J gave up 4 bases and V 3 bases, and 8 bases lay outside the gene matches. CDR3: CSVDEGTSGEYEQYF. The CDR3 nucleotides are TGCAGCGTTGATGAGGGGACTAGCGGAGAATACGAGCAGTACTTC.

The chain has TRBV7-9 and TRBJ2-5; D call uncertain. Germline V CDR1 and CDR2: SEHNR, FQNEAQ (reference sequence). The V gene lost 5 bases and the J gene lost 1 base, with 11 bases spanning the gap. CDR3 length equals 14 residues. The CDR3 is CASSETEIQETQYF. CDR3 in DNA: TGTGCCAGCAGCGAGACGGAGATCCAAGAGACCCAGTACTTC.

This clone was found a few times. The chain is built from TRBV27 and TRBJ2-7, with a possible D match to TRBD2 (6 bases). The CDR3 contains 15 residues. V lost 5 bases and J 0 bases, leaving 14 bases between the germline ends. CDR1 is MNHEY, CDR2 SMNVEV, per germline (reference sequence). The CDR3: CASSGHGSGSYEQYF. CDR3 nucleotides: TGTGCCAGCAGTGGTCACGGGAGTGGCTCCTACGAGCAGTACTTC.

V usage is TRBV28 and J usage is TRBJ2-4; possibly TRBD1 for D (5 bases). Per germline, CDR1 MDHEN and CDR2 SYDVKM. The V end was cut by 5 bases, the J end by 1 base, with 15 bases between. The CDR3 loop spans 16 amino acids. For the CDR3, the DNA is TGTGCCAGCAGTAGGGGCCAGAGTTTGGCCAAAAACATTCAGTACTTC. It encodes CASSRGQSLAKNIQYF. The variable domain in full, completed from reference TRBV28 and TRBJ2-4, reads DVKVTQSSRYLVKRTGEKVFLECVQDMDHENMFWYRQDPGLGLRLIYFSYDVKMKEKGDIPEGYSVSREKKERFSLILESASTNQTSMYLCASSRGQSLAKNIQYFGAGTRLSVL.

The chain joins TRBV19 to TRBJ1-6; possibly TRBD1 for D (5 bases). The germline CDR1 and CDR2 sequences are LNHDA and SQIVND (reference sequence). The V end was cut by 7 bases, the J end by 10 bases, with 17 bases between. The CDR3 covers 14 residues. The CDR3 here is CASTQRQGPSPLHF. DNA for the CDR3: TGTGCCAGTACCCAGCGTCAGGGCCCATCACCCCTCCACTTT.

This rearrangement joins TRBV2 to TRBJ1-5; tentatively, D is TRBD1 (6 bases). The CDR3 is made up of 14 amino acids. The germline gives CDR1 SNHLY, CDR2 FYNNEI. Trimming took off 1 base at V and 2 bases at J, with 6 bases between the two ends. The CDR3 loop reads CASSEDRGNQPQHF. Here the CDR3 DNA reads TGTGCCAGCAGTGAAGACAGGGGCAATCAGCCCCAGCATTTT.

The chain joins TRBV12-5 to TRBJ2-2; TRBD2 matches at 10 bases. V lost 7 bases, J lost 4 bases, and 3 bases stayed unmatched. There are 14 residues in the CDR3. The germline V gene has CDR1 LGHNT and CDR2 FRNRAP. Here the CDR3 DNA reads TGTGCTAGTGAGCGGGAGGGAATCACCGGGGAGCTGTTTTTT. This codes for CASEREGITGELFF.

The V gene is TRBV28, the J gene TRBJ2-7; the match to TRBD1 covers 7 bases. The CDR3 sequence is 15 residues long. CDR1 and CDR2 (germline): MDHEN, SYDVKM. V lost 5 bases to trimming and J lost 5 bases; unmatched junction nucleotides: 12. In DNA, the CDR3 is TGTGCCAGCAGTGACGGACCAGGGGGAACAAACGAGCAGTACTTC. Protein sequence: CASSDGPGGTNEQYF.

The table lists this clone with a few counts. This chain joins TRBV7-9 and TRBJ2-1; no definite D call. V lost 2 bases and J lost 5, with 4 bases in between. CDR1 SEHNR and CDR2 FQNEAQ come from the germline V gene (reference sequence). This CDR3 spans 12 amino acids. In nucleotides, the CDR3 is TGTGCCAGCAGCTTACTAGACAATGAGCAGTTCTTC. This translates into CASSLLDNEQFF.

V is TRBV6-5 and J is TRBJ2-4; 8 bases line up with TRBD2. Germline trimming cut 8 bases from V and 0 bases from J; bases unmatched to any gene: 3. The CDR3 is 14 residues long. The germline V gene encodes CDR1 MNHEY and CDR2 SVGAGI. CDR3 sequence (DNA): TGTGCCAGCGGGCTAGCGGGAGCCAAAAACATTCAGTACTTC. Translation gives CASGLAGAKNIQYF.